This paragraph reports one T cell receptor beta chain. This entry is derived from a study of Ad26.COV2.S vaccination and SARS-CoV-2 variants. The table came from immunoSEQ multiplex PCR; TCRdb's copy has only in-frame clones and leaves some out. The sample holds 350,000 to 450,000 clones, about 90% seen once. Germline assignment: CDR1 MNHEY and CDR2 SMNVEV (reference sequence). Trimming took 6 bases from V and 4 from J, leaving 9 bases between them. The length of the CDR3 is 13 residues. Treatment here: 15 to 20 received Ad26.COV2.S at low or high dose, single or two shots; about five received placebo; per-sample allocation not given. Collection of samples fell on day 63 after the first vaccine or placebo injection.

This sequence joins TRBV27 and TRBJ1-4; D is possibly TRBD1 (6 bases). The sequencing here drew on peripheral blood, taken in a trial of Ad26.COV2.S vaccine versus placebo. The receptor was derived from a person aged 18-65 years who received the Ad26.COV2.S COVID-19 vaccine or a placebo. The CDR3 loop reads CASRDRFNEKLFF. In nucleotides, the CDR3 is TGTGCCAGCAGAGACAGGTTTAATGAAAAACTGTTTTTT.